The entry below describes one TCR beta chain. The antigen it binds to is not known. No clone much larger than this one lies a single base away; base qualities are absent. The sample originates from a study of blood T cell repertoires in COVID-19 (dated by TCRdb to about 2020). About the investigation overall: Samples from collaborators originated in the United States, Italy and Spain and spanned both the acute and convalescent phases of COVID-19. HLA class I and class II types, where available, came from metadata supplied by the sample provider rather than from assay-based typing. The samples were drawn from two sources: the first 160 participants of the ongoing ImmuneRACE study, and 950 to 1,500 subjects contributed by 6 global collaborators. The material from the prospective study consisted of cDNA or gDNA derived from T cells, B-cell-depleted T cells, or PBMCs. Subjects who had been exposed to COVID-19, were actively infected with it, or had recovered from it provided the deeply sampled blood TCRbeta repertoires that made up the dataset. Sample metadata almost always included a de-identified subject ID, COVID-19 status, age in years and sex. The repertoires were released in a freely available public database intended as a resource for research on the immune response to SARS-CoV-2.

Collaborating institutions collected whole blood in K2EDTA tubes following their own protocols. Collaborator samples were shipped for TCRbeta analysis as frozen whole blood, isolated PBMCs, or DNA extracted from either sample type. CDR1 and CDR2, looked up from the germline V gene, are SGHTA and FQGNSA. The junction shows trimming of 7 bases on V and 7 bases on J, and the gene matches do not reach 18 bases of it. CDR3 length: 16 amino acids, cysteine to phenylalanine. This entry keeps only the CDR3 DNA: 48 bases, framed from base 1. TCRbeta CDR3 regions were amplified from genomic DNA by means of the immunoSEQ Assay, a bias-controlled multiplex PCR. The paper's processing steps were these. The number of nucleated cells in each sample was estimated from the amplification of reference gene primers within the assay. Sequence reads were collapsed and filtered to measure the absolute abundance of every unique TCRbeta CDR3 rearrangement. For each sample, productive Simpson clonality was calculated as the square root of Simpson's diversity index across productive rearrangements. Entries here come from immuneACCESS through TCRdb and include only in-frame sequences with V and J called. Some clones fail to appear in such tables; in the studies checked, an unresolved V gene covers under half of the shortfall, and the cause of the remainder is unknown. The DNA was the basis for D and trimming; V, J and clone size are from that table. The sample contains a few hundred thousand clones, around four fifths of them found a single time. The ten largest clones represent approximately 4% of the sample.

Study-wide conclusions, independent of this receptor: How much clinical and demographic metadata was included differed by source and by participant, and the metadata was provided uncurated.

This TCR was sampled from a man aged 55 to 70 with acute or convalescent COVID-19. The chain is assembled from TRBV7-2 and TRBJ1-2, with 7 junctional bases fitting TRBD1. Sequencing was performed on peripheral blood. CDR3 protein: CASKRTGAGNSAGYTF. At the DNA level, the sequence is TGTGCCAGCAAACGAACAGGGGCAGGGAACAGTGCTGGCTACACCTTC. The variable domain in full, with residues beyond the CDR3 obtained from the reference TRBV7-2 and TRBJ1-2 genes, is GAGVSQSPSNKVTEKGKDVELRCDPISGHTALYWYRQSLGQGLEFLIYFQGNSAPDKSGLPSDRFSAERTGGSVSTLTIQRTQQEDSAVYLCASKRTGAGNSAGYTFGSGTRLTVV.